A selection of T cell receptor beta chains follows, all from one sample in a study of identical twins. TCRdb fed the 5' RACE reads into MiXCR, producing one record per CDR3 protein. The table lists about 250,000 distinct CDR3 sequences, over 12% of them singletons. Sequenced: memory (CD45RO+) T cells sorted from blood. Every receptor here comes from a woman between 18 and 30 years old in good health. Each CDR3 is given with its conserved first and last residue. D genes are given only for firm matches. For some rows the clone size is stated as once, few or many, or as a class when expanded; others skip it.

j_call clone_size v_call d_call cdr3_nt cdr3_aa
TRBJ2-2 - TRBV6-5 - TGTGCCAGCAGCAGGGACGGCGGGGAGCTGTTTTTT CASSRDGGELFF
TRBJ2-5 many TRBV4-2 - TGTGCCAGCAGCCAAGGGGTCCAAGAGACCCAGTACTTC CASSQGVQETQYF
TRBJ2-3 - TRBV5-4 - TGTGCCAGCAGCCCTAACCGGGACAACACAGATACGCAGTATTTT CASSPNRDNTDTQYF
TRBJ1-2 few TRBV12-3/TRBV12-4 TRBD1 TGTGCCAGCAGTTACAGGGGGTCAGCACGCTACACCTTC CASSYRGSARYTF
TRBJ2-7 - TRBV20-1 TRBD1 TGCAGTGCCCACAGGGGTACCTACGAGCAGTACTTC CSAHRGTYEQYF
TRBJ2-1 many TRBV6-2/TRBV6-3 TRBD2 TGTGCCAGCAGTTACAGTCGCGGGAGGGCCAACTACAATGAGCAGTTCTTC CASSYSRGRANYNEQFF
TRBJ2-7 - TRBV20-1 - TGCAGTGCTAGAGAGAGCTCCTACGAGCAGTACTTC CSARESSYEQYF
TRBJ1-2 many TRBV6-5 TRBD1 TGTGCCAGCAGTTACACCCGGGACAGGGTTAGTGGCTACACCTTC CASSYTRDRVSGYTF
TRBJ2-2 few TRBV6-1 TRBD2 TGTGCCAGCAGTCTCGGGACTAGCGGGAGAAGGGGGATCGGGGAGCTGTTTTTT CASSLGTSGRRGIGELFF
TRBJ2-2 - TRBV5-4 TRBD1 TGTGCCAGCAGCCTGGACCGGGACAGATACACCGGGGAGCTGTTTTTT CASSLDRDRYTGELFF
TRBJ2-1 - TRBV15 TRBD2 TGTGCCACCAGCAGAGGCGGGAGTCAAGACAATGAGCAGTTCTTC CATSRGGSQDNEQFF
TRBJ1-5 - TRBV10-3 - TGTGCCATCAGTGAGGAAGTAAGTCGGCCCCAGCATTTT CAISEEVSRPQHF
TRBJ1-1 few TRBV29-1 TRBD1 TGCAGCGTTGAAGCCCGACAGGGTGAGGAAGAAGCTTTCTTT CSVEARQGEEEAFF
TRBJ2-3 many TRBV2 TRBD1 TGTGCCAGCATTGAAGGGACAGGGGGCACAGATACGCAGTATTTT CASIEGTGGTDTQYF
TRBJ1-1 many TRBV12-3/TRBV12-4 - TGTGCCAGCAGTTGGGGGACTGGGGGCGCTGAAGCTTTCTTT CASSWGTGGAEAFF
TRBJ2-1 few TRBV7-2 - TGTGCCAGCAGCTTAGAAAGAGTCCGGAATGAGCAGTTCTTC CASSLERVRNEQFF
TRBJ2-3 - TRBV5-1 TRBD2 TGCGCCAGCAGCATCAGCGCGGGGGGAGATACGCAGTATTTT CASSISAGGDTQYF
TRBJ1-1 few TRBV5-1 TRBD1 TGCGCCAGCAGCAGGGCTGGGACAGGTACGGCGCTGAACACTGAAGCTTTCTTT CASSRAGTGTALNTEAFF
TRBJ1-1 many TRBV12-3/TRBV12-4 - TGTGCCAGCAGCATTACAGGACTGAACACTGAAGCTTTCTTT CASSITGLNTEAFF
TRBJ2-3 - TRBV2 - TGTGCCAGCAACAGGAAAAATACGCAGTATTTT CASNRKNTQYF
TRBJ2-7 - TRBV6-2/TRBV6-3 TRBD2 TGTGCCAGCAGACCCCTAGCGGGAGGGCCTCGGGAGCAGTACTTC CASRPLAGGPREQYF
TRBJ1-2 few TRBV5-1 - TGCGCCAGCAGCTTGTCGACAGCCGCTGGCTATGGCTACACCTTC CASSLSTAAGYGYTF
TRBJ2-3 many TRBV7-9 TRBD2 TGTGCCAGCAGCGTCATCTTAGCGGGAGGCATGCCAGATACGCAGTATTTT CASSVILAGGMPDTQYF